Presented here are 2 T cell receptor beta chains from one specimen sequenced in a study of cytomegalovirus exposure and HLA in healthy donors. It was with 60 Vbeta and 13 Jbeta primers that the PCR ran. Produced via immunoSEQ multiplex PCR; TCRdb's table is partial and in-frame only. Of about 200,000 clones listed, approximately 80% are singletons. Input material: PBMCs. These receptor sequences come from a man aged 45-65 years in good health and CMV-seronegative.

This clone is a singleton in its sample. V gene TRBV28 combines with J gene TRBJ2-7; 9 nucleotides line up with TRBD1. Germline lookup yields CDR1 MDHEN and CDR2 SYDVKM. The V segment lost 5 bases and the J segment 2 bases; nucleotides outside the gene matches: 7. This CDR3 has 15 amino acids. CDR3 DNA: TGTGCCAGCAGTCGAACCGGGACAGGGACCTACGAGCAGTACTTC. Translation: CASSRTGTGTYEQYF.

The chain links TRBV28 to TRBJ2-7; tentative D call: TRBD2 (5 bases). V lost 3 bases and J lost 2, with 11 bases in between. The CDR3 extends over 14 amino acids. Per germline, CDR1 MDHEN and CDR2 SYDVKM. CDR3 residues: CASSLPGLPYEQYF. The CDR3, as DNA: TGTGCCAGCAGTTTGCCAGGACTGCCCTACGAGCAGTACTTC.